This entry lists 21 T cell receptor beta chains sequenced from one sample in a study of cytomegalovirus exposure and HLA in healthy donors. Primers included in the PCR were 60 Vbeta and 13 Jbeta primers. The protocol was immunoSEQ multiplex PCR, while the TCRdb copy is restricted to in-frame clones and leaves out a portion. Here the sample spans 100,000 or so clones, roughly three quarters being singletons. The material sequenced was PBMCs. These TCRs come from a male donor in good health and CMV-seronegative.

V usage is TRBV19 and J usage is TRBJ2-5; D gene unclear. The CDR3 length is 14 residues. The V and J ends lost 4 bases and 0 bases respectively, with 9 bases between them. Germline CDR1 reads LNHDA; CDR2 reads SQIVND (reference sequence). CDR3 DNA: TGTGCCAGTAGTACCCAAGCCTACCAAGAGACCCAGTACTTC. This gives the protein CASSTQAYQETQYF. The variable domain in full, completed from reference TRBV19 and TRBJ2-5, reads DGGITQSPKYLFRKEGQNVTLSCEQNLNHDAMYWYRQDPGQGLRLIYYSQIVNDFQKGDIAEGYSVSREKKESFPLTVTSAQKNPTAFYLCASSTQAYQETQYFGPGTRLLVL.

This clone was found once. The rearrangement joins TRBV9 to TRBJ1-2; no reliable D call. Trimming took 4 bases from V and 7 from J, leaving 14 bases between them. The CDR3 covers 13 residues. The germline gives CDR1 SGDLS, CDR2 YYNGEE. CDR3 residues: CASSPAAWRGYTF. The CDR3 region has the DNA TGTGCCAGCAGCCCGGCGGCTTGGCGTGGCTACACCTTC.

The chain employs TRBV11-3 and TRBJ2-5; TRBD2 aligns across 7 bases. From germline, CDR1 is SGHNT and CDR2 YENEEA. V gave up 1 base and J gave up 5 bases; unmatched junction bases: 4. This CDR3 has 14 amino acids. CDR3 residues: CASSLGGRMETQYF. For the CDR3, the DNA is TGTGCCAGCAGCTTAGGCGGGAGAATGGAGACCCAGTACTTC.

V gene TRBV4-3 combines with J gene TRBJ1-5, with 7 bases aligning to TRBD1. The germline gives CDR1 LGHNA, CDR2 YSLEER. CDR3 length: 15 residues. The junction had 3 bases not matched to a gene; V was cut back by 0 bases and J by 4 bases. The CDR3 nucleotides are TGCGCCAGCAGCCAAGATGGACAGGCGAATCAGCCCCAGCATTTT. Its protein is CASSQDGQANQPQHF.

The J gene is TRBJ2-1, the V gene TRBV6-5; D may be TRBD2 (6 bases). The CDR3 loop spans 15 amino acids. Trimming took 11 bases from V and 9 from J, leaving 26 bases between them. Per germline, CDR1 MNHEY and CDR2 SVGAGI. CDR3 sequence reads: CAGASGLKTRSEQFF. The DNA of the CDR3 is TGTGCCGGGGCCTCTGGACTAAAAACAAGGAGTGAGCAGTTCTTC.

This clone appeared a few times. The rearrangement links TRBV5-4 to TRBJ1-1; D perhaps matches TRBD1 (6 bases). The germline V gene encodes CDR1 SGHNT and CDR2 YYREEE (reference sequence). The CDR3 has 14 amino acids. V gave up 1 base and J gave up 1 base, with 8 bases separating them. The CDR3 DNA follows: TGTGCCAGCAGCTTGAAAGGGGGGAACACTGAAGCTTTCTTT. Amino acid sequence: CASSLKGGNTEAFF.

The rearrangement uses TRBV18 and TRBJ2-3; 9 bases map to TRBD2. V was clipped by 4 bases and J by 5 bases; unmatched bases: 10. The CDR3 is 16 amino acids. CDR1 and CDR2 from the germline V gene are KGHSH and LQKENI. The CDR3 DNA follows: TGTGCCAGCTCACTGGGACTAGCAATGTATGGAGATACGCAGTATTTT. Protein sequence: CASSLGLAMYGDTQYF.

The CDR3 DNA reads as TGTGCCATCAGCCTAACAGGCCAGAACACTGAAGCTTTCTTT. It is translated as CAISLTGQNTEAFF. This rearrangement joins TRBV10-3 to TRBJ1-1; a possible D gene is TRBD1 (5 bases). V was trimmed by 6 bases and J by 1 base, leaving 12 bases between them. The CDR3 spans 14 residues. Germline CDR1 reads ENHRY; CDR2 reads SYGVKD.

CDR3 sequence: CASSLAGRGQFF. In DNA form, the CDR3 reads TGCGCCAGCAGCTTGGCCGGTCGAGGGCAGTTCTTC. This sequence joins TRBV5-1 and TRBJ2-1; unclear D gene. V lost 0 bases and J 12 bases, leaving 10 bases between the germline ends. CDR1 and CDR2 from the germline V gene are SGHRS and YFSETQ. The CDR3 totals 12 residues.

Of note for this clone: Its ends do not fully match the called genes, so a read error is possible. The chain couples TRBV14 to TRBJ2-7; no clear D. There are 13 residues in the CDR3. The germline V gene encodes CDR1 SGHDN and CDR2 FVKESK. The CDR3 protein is CASSQEPQTTYFF. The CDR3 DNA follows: TGTGCCAGCAGCCAAGAACCACAGACAACCTATTTTTTC.

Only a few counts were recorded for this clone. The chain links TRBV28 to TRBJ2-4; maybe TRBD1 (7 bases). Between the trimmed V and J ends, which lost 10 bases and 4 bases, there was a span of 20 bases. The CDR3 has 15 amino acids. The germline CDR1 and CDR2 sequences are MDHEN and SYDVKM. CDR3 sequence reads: CATYGGTVGKNIQYF. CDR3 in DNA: TGTGCCACCTATGGGGGGACAGTGGGGAAAAACATTCAGTACTTC. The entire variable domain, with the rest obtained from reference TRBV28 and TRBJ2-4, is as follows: DVKVTQSSRYLVKRTGEKVFLECVQDMDHENMFWYRQDPGLGLRLIYFSYDVKMKEKGDIPEGYSVSREKKERFSLILESASTNQTSMYLCATYGGTVGKNIQYFGAGTRLSVL.

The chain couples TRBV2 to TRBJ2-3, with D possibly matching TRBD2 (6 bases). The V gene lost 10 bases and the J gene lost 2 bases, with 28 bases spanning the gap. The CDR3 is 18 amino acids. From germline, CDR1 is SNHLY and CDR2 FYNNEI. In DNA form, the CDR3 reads TGTGCCACCAGACCGCGGGACTCATCTCGGTCGTACACAGATACGCAGTATTTT. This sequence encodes CATRPRDSSRSYTDTQYF.

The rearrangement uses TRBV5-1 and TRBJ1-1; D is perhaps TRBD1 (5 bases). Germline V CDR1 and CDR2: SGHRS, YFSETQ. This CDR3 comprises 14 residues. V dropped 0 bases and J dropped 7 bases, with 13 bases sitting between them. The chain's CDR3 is CASSLVPGEYEAFF. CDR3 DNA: TGCGCCAGCAGCTTGGTGCCGGGGGAGTATGAAGCTTTCTTT. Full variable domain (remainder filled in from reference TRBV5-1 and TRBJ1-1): KAGVTQTPRYLIKTRGQQVTLSCSPISGHRSVSWYQQTPGQGLQFLFEYFSETQRNKGNFPGRFSGRQFSNSRSEMNVSTLELGDSALYLCASSLVPGEYEAFFGQGTRLTVV.

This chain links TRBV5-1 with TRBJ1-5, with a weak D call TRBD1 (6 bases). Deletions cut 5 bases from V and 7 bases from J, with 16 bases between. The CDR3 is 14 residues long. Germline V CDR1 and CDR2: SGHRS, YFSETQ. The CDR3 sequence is CASRVEAGVQPQHF. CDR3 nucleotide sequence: TGCGCCAGCAGGGTAGAGGCAGGGGTACAGCCCCAGCATTTT.

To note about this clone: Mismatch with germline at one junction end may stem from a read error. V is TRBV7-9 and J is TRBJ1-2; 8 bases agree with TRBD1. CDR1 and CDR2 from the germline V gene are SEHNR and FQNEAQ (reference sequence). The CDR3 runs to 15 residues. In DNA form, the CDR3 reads TGTTCCAGCAGCCTCCCGCAGGGGGCACACGGGGGCTACACCTTC. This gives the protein CSSSLPQGAHGGYTF.

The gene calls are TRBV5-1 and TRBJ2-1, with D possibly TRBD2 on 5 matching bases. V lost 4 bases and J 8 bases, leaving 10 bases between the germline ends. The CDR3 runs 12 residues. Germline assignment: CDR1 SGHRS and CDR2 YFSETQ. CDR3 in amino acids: CASSELSDEQFF. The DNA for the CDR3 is TGCGCCAGCAGCGAGCTTAGCGATGAGCAGTTCTTC.

The DNA for the CDR3 is TGTGCCAGCAGCCCGGACAGAACTAACTATGGCTACACCTTC. Protein sequence: CASSPDRTNYGYTF. This chain uses TRBV11-2 with TRBJ1-2, with D possibly TRBD1 on 6 matching bases. V was trimmed by 5 bases and J by 0 bases, leaving 10 bases between them. The CDR3 is 14 amino acids. Germline CDR1 SGHAT, CDR2 FQNNGV.

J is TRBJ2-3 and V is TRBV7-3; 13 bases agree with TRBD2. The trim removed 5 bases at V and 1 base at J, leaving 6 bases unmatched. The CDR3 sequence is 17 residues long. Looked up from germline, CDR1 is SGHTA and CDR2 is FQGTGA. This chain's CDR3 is CASSPTGTSGGTDTQYF. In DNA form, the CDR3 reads TGTGCCAGCAGCCCAACCGGGACTAGCGGGGGCACAGATACGCAGTATTTT.

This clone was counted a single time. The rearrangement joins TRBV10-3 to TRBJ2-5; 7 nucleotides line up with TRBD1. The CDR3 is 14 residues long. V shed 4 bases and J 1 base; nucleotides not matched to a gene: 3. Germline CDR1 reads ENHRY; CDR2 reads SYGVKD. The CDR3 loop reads CAISGYRGQETQYF. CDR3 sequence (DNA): TGTGCCATCAGTGGCTACAGGGGCCAAGAGACCCAGTACTTC.

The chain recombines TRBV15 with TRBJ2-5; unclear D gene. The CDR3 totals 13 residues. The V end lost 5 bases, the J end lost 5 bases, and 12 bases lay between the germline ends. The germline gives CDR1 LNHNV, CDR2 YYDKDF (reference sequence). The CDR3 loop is CATSLRGWETQYF. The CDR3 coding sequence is TGTGCCACCAGCCTCCGAGGCTGGGAGACCCAGTACTTC.

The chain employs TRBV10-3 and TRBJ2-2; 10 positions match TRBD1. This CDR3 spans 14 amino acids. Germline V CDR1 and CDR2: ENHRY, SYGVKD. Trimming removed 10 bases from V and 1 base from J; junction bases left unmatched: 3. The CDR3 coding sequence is TGTGCCACTGGACAGGGGGAGAACACCGGGGAGCTGTTTTTT. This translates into CATGQGENTGELFF.